Shown below are 28 T cell receptor beta chains from a single sample sequenced in a study of shared clonotypes between healthy human individuals. Terminally differentiated effector memory CD45RA+ cells were excluded by CCR7 positive selection of CD45RO-negative cells. Generated by immunoSEQ multiplex PCR, the TCRdb table keeps only in-frame clones and is missing some. The sample contains roughly 2,000,000 clones, just under 95% of which appear only once. The sequencing sample was made of naive CD8+ T cells from PBMCs. These receptors all come from a man aged 18 to 29 in good health. Some clones in this sample may be carry-over from other donors' samples.

V gene TRBV10-3 combines with J gene TRBJ2-1; D is uncertain. Trimming stripped 3 bases from V and 5 bases from J, with 11 bases between. There are 14 residues in the CDR3. The germline CDR1 and CDR2 sequences are ENHRY and SYGVKD. In nucleotides, the CDR3 is TGTGCCATCAGTGAAGTAGGGTCCGACAATGAGCAGTTCTTC. This sequence encodes CAISEVGSDNEQFF.

The CDR3 region is CASSLFPGHDTQYF. CDR3 bases: TGTGCCAGCAGCTTGTTTCCTGGCCATGATACGCAGTATTTT. V and J are TRBV5-4 and TRBJ2-3; D is unresolved. This CDR3 has 14 residues. CDR1 is SGHNT, CDR2 YYREEE, per germline (reference sequence). Trimming removed 1 base from V and 6 bases from J, with 12 bases in between.

This clone was observed a few times. V is TRBV2 and J is TRBJ1-5; D is unclear. Trimming took 6 bases from V and 4 from J, leaving 10 bases between them. Germline V gene lookup returns CDR1 SNHLY and CDR2 FYNNEI. The CDR3 contains 13 residues. CDR3 coding DNA: TGTGCCAGCAGAGTAGTGACAAATCAGCCCCAGCATTTT. As protein: CASRVVTNQPQHF.

The chain employs TRBV9 and TRBJ2-5, with a tentative D call TRBD1 (5 bases). The CDR3 consists of 17 residues. V lost 4 bases and J 2 bases, leaving 21 bases between the germline ends. Germline V gene data show CDR1 as SGDLS and CDR2 as YYNGEE. CDR3 bases: TGTGCCAGCAGCACGGGCCCTGGGGCAGCCCGGCAAGAGACCCAGTACTTC. This codes for CASSTGPGAARQETQYF. The full variable domain, rest sourced from reference TRBV9 and TRBJ2-5, is DSGVTQTPKHLITATGQRVTLRCSPRSGDLSVYWYQQSLDQGLQFLIQYYNGEERAKGNILERFSAQQFPDLHSELNLSSLELGDSALYFCASSTGPGAARQETQYFGPGTRLLVL.

The chain is built from TRBV9 and TRBJ2-7, with TRBD2 as a possible D gene (5 bases). The CDR3 extends over 15 amino acids. Germline V lookup: CDR1 SGDLS, CDR2 YYNGEE. With 3 bases removed from V and 3 bases from J, the gap between germline ends came to 16 bases. The CDR3 here is CASSAQELGYYEQYF. CDR3 DNA: TGTGCCAGCAGCGCCCAGGAACTAGGCTACTACGAGCAGTACTTC.

The chain links TRBV15 to TRBJ2-7; no reliable D call. The V gene lost 1 base and the J gene lost 4 bases, with 11 bases spanning the gap. Germline values: CDR1 LNHNV, CDR2 YYDKDF (reference sequence). The CDR3 runs to 14 residues. The CDR3 loop reads CATSRGAERYEQYF. CDR3 in DNA: TGTGCCACCAGCAGAGGTGCAGAGAGATACGAGCAGTACTTC.

The chain carries TRBV7-9 and TRBJ2-3, with unresolved D. The V gene lost 2 bases and the J gene lost 1 base, with 7 bases spanning the gap. The CDR3 spans 14 residues. Germline CDR1 reads SEHNR; CDR2 reads FQNEAQ (reference sequence). The DNA for the CDR3 is TGTGCCAGCAGCTTACTCGCAGGCACAGATACGCAGTATTTT. Encoded protein: CASSLLAGTDTQYF.

The gene calls are TRBV27 and TRBJ1-3; D not certain. This CDR3 is 15 amino acids long. Germline values: CDR1 MNHEY, CDR2 SMNVEV (reference sequence). The V gene lost 0 bases and the J gene lost 0 bases, with 6 bases spanning the gap. CDR3 amino acids: CASSLSSDSGNTIYF. The CDR3 DNA reads as TGTGCCAGCAGTTTATCCTCAGACTCTGGAAACACCATATATTTT.

V and J are TRBV27 and TRBJ1-2, with D tentatively TRBD1 (6 bases). This CDR3 spans 15 amino acids. Trimming shortened V by 5 bases and J by 4 bases, and 17 bases separated the two germline ends. From germline, CDR1 is MNHEY and CDR2 SMNVEV (reference sequence). The CDR3 nucleotides are TGTGCCAGCAGTCCGGGGGCCGGGAGCCTCTATGGCTACACCTTC. This codes for CASSPGAGSLYGYTF.

J is TRBJ2-1 and V is TRBV6-4; the match to TRBD2 covers 8 bases. Germline CDR1 MRHNA, CDR2 SNTAGT. V was pared by 5 bases and J by 10 bases, with 13 bases of the junction left unmatched. This CDR3 region has 15 residues. For the CDR3, the DNA is TGTGCCAGCAGTACCGGGACTAGTAATCTTGGGGAGCAGTTCTTC. Protein sequence: CASSTGTSNLGEQFF.

Turning to this clone: At the DNA level, this CDR3 is encoded by other sequences in the same sample as well. The rearrangement joins TRBV6-5 to TRBJ2-7, with 9 bases that match TRBD2. Per the germline V gene, CDR1 is MNHEY and CDR2 is SVGAGI. J lost 3 bases, V lost 2 bases, and 5 bases had no gene match. This CDR3 is 15 amino acids long. This chain's CDR3 is CASSYGLAGSYEQYF. The CDR3 DNA reads TGTGCCAGCAGTTACGGCCTAGCGGGAAGCTACGAGCAGTACTTC.

V is TRBV6-1 and J is TRBJ2-1; 7 positions agree with TRBD2. The CDR3 runs 16 residues. CDR1 and CDR2 (germline): MNHNS, SASEGT. Germline trimming cut 3 bases from V and 3 bases from J; bases unmatched to any gene: 8. This CDR3 is CASSEIREDLYNEQFF. The CDR3 DNA follows: TGTGCCAGCAGTGAGATTCGGGAGGACCTCTACAATGAGCAGTTCTTC.

This rearrangement joins TRBV13 to TRBJ2-3; D not resolved. The CDR3 spans 16 residues. V was clipped by 2 bases and J by 2 bases, with 14 bases between them. Germline V CDR1 and CDR2: PRHDT, FYEKMQ (reference sequence). CDR3 residues: CASSLKGGWNTDTQYF. The CDR3 nucleotides read TGTGCCAGCAGCTTAAAGGGTGGTTGGAACACAGATACGCAGTATTTT.

The chain carries TRBV10-3 and TRBJ2-7; unclear D gene. CDR1 and CDR2 (germline): ENHRY, SYGVKD. V lost 0 bases and J 2 bases, leaving 11 bases between the germline ends. The CDR3 is 15 residues long. CDR3 sequence reads: CAISESGRLTYEQYF. CDR3 DNA sequence: TGTGCCATCAGTGAGTCTGGCAGACTGACCTACGAGCAGTACTTC.

As regards this clone: Other DNA sequences from this sample encode an identical CDR3 as well. The chain links TRBV28 to TRBJ2-1; weak D call: TRBD2 (6 bases). The CDR3 has 14 residues. The germline CDR1 and CDR2 sequences are MDHEN and SYDVKM. The V end lost 4 bases, the J end lost 4 bases, and 11 bases lay between the germline ends. In DNA, the CDR3 is TGTGCCAGCAGTTCCGGGACTTCGTACAATGAGCAGTTCTTC. Translated, it gives CASSSGTSYNEQFF.

The chain joins TRBV27 to TRBJ2-5, with 9 bases lining up with TRBD1. The CDR3 length is 13 residues. CDR1 is MNHEY, CDR2 SMNVEV, per germline (reference sequence). The J segment lost 8 bases and the V segment lost 6 bases, leaving 7 bases of the junction unmatched. This CDR3 reads CASRPRTGVTQYF. CDR3 nucleotide sequence: TGTGCCAGCAGGCCACGGACAGGGGTCACCCAGTACTTC.

This chain uses TRBV6-1 with TRBJ2-1, with 7 bases that match TRBD1. The CDR3 is made up of 14 amino acids. The V and J ends lost 1 base and 4 bases, in that order; junction bases with no gene match: 1. Germline-derived CDR1 and CDR2 are MNHNS and SASEGT. CDR3 in DNA: TGTGCCAGCAGTGAAGGGGGACAGTACAATGAGCAGTTCTTC. This encodes CASSEGGQYNEQFF.

The chain links TRBV5-4 to TRBJ2-3; tentatively, D is TRBD1 (5 bases). This CDR3 contains 12 residues. CDR1 is SGHNT, CDR2 YYREEE, per germline (reference sequence). V shed 7 bases and J shed 5 bases, with 11 bases lying between them. CDR3 protein: CASSMGQDTQYF. The CDR3, as DNA: TGTGCCAGCTCCATGGGGCAAGATACGCAGTATTTT.

This chain uses TRBV29-1 with TRBJ2-2; 10 bases are shared with TRBD1. V lost 4 bases and J lost 7; bases outside the gene matches: 6. The CDR3 is 14 residues long. Germline V CDR1 and CDR2: SQVTM, ANQGSEA. The CDR3 nucleotides are TGCAGCGTTGGGGACAGGGGAAAGGTCGGGGAGCTGTTTTTT. Residues: CSVGDRGKVGELFF.

CDR3 amino acids: CASSLARAYYNEQFF. CDR3 sequence (DNA): TGTGCCAGCAGTTTAGCCAGGGCTTACTACAATGAGCAGTTCTTC. This chain links TRBV28 with TRBJ2-1; perhaps TRBD1 as D (5 bases). Germline V lookup: CDR1 MDHEN, CDR2 SYDVKM. There are 15 residues in the CDR3. The germline V and J ends were trimmed by 2 bases and 3 bases, with 11 bases remaining between them. The full variable domain, its missing parts supplied by reference TRBV28 and TRBJ2-1, is DVKVTQSSRYLVKRTGEKVFLECVQDMDHENMFWYRQDPGLGLRLIYFSYDVKMKEKGDIPEGYSVSREKKERFSLILESASTNQTSMYLCASSLARAYYNEQFFGPGTRLTVL.

The gene calls are TRBV6-6 and TRBJ2-7; D may be TRBD2 (6 bases). The CDR3 consists of 16 residues. Germline V lookup: CDR1 MNHNY, CDR2 SVGAGI (reference sequence). Trimming removed 1 base from V and 0 bases from J, with 13 bases in between. The chain's CDR3 is CASSYLSSVSSYEQYF. The CDR3 nucleotides read TGTGCCAGCAGTTACTTATCTAGCGTGAGCTCCTACGAGCAGTACTTC.

J is TRBJ2-1 and V is TRBV1; the table calls TRBD1, which could not be checked here. TRBV1 is listed as a pseudogene. The CDR3 is 15 residues long. This chain's CDR3 is CTSSQGAGWSNEQFF. The CDR3 DNA follows: TGCACCAGCAGCCAAGGGGCAGGGTGGAGCAATGAGCAGTTCTTC.

V usage is TRBV27 and J usage is TRBJ2-5; 8 bases match TRBD2. CDR3 length: 16 residues. Germline V lookup: CDR1 MNHEY, CDR2 SMNVEV (reference sequence). V lost 5 bases and J lost 4; bases outside the gene matches: 12. The CDR3 nucleotides are TGTGCCAGCAGTCCCGAAACGGGAGGGCCTCCAGAGACCCAGTACTTC. This sequence encodes CASSPETGGPPETQYF.

Of note for this clone: Distinct nucleotide sequences in the sample also encode this CDR3. J is TRBJ2-7 and V is TRBV6-4; 9 bases line up with TRBD1. V trimming: 5 bases; J trimming: 3 bases; junction bases outside the gene matches: 2. This CDR3 has 13 residues. Germline lookup yields CDR1 MRHNA and CDR2 SNTAGT. This CDR3 reads CASSQGQGYEQYF. CDR3 sequence (DNA): TGTGCCAGCAGTCAGGGACAGGGCTACGAGCAGTACTTC.

V usage is TRBV4-2 and J usage is TRBJ1-2; D is uncertain. The germline V gene encodes CDR1 LGHNA and CDR2 YNFKEQ. This CDR3 region has 14 residues. The V gene lost 3 bases and the J gene lost 3 bases, with 11 bases spanning the gap. CDR3 residues: CASSHKSSDYGYTF. The CDR3 nucleotides are TGTGCCAGCAGCCACAAGTCGAGCGACTATGGCTACACCTTC.

This clone was seen only once. This chain connects TRBV7-8 to TRBJ2-7; TRBD2 matches at 8 bases. The J call may be incorrect, as the DNA end agrees better with TRBJ2-1. Germline V gene sequence: CDR1 SGHVS, CDR2 FQNEAQ. This CDR3 comprises 16 residues. As DNA, the CDR3 is TGTGCCAGCACCCCGAGCCTTACTAGCGGATACAATGAGCAGTTCTTC. Encoded protein: CASTPSLTSGYNEQFF.

This chain links TRBV13 with TRBJ2-7; D unclear. Per the germline V gene, CDR1 is PRHDT and CDR2 is FYEKMQ (reference sequence). The V end lost 3 bases, the J end lost 5 bases, and 11 bases lay between the germline ends. The CDR3 length is 13 residues. The CDR3 nucleotides read TGTGCCAGCAGCTTTTTGAAGGGCGACGAGCAGTACTTC. Translation: CASSFLKGDEQYF.

This clone was counted between two and nine times. This chain connects TRBV6-4 to TRBJ1-1; unclear D gene. V lost 6 bases, J lost 3 bases, and 11 bases lay in between. This CDR3 has 13 residues. Germline CDR1 MRHNA, CDR2 SNTAGT. Here the CDR3 DNA reads TGTGCCAGCAGAAACACACGTGACACTGAAGCTTTCTTT. This encodes CASRNTRDTEAFF.